This T cell receptor beta chain emerged from a study of blood T cell repertoires in COVID-19. Measured with immunoSEQ multiplex PCR; TCRdb has only the in-frame clones, and not every one. Of 260,000 or so clones in the sample, roughly 86% were seen once. The CDR3 length is 19 residues. V gave up 3 bases and J gave up 6 bases; unmatched junction bases: 16. Germline assignment: CDR1 DFQATT and CDR2 SNEGSKA (reference sequence). The receptor was isolated from a man aged 18 to 35 with active or convalescent COVID-19. V usage is TRBV20-1 and J usage is TRBJ2-1; 14 bases align to TRBD2. The specimen sequenced was peripheral blood. Here the CDR3 reads CSASLRLAGGPSWFNEQFF. DNA for the CDR3: TGCAGTGCTAGTCTGCGACTAGCGGGGGGGCCAAGTTGGTTCAATGAGCAGTTCTTC.